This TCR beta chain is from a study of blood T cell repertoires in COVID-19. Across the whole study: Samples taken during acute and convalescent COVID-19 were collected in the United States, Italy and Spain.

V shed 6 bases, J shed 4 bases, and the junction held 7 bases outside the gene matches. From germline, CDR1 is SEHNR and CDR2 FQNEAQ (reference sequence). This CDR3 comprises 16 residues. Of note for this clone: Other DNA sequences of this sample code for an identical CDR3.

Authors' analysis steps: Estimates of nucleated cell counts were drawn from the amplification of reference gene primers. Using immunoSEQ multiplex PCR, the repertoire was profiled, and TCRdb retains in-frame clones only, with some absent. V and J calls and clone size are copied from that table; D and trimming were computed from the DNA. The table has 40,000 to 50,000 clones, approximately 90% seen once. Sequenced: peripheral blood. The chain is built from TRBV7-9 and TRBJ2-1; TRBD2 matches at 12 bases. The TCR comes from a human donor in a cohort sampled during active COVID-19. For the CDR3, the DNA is TGTGCCAGCAGATCGGGACTAGCGGGCCCGTACAATGAGCAGTTCTTC. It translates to CASRSGLAGPYNEQFF.